This T cell receptor beta chain is drawn from a study of T cell repertoires in cytomegalovirus infection. Study-wide context: Public TCR beta signatures were indicative of both CMV infection and a matching HLA type. Study outcomes and limitations: Summed frequency of shared TCR beta families picked out CMV carriers who also had the relevant HLA. There were HLA-C-restricted CMV-specific TCR beta clonotypes dominating the ex vivo response.

Each CDR3 protein is one row after TCRdb ran MiXCR on the reads. Among roughly 500,000 distinct CDR3 sequences, approximately 17% were seen once, and the ten largest hold 20% to 30%. This clonotype was detected many times. The target antigen is unknown. Germline V CDR1 and CDR2: MGHDK, SYGVNS. V trimming: 5 bases; J trimming: 5 bases; junction bases outside the gene matches: 17. This CDR3 spans 17 amino acids. The receptor was isolated from a human donor in good health (CMV status not recorded). Some clones in this sample may be carry-over from other donors' samples. Specimen: CD8+ T cells from PBMCs. The rearrangement uses TRBV25-1 and TRBJ2-5; 7 nucleotides align to TRBD1. The CDR3 nucleotides read TGTGCCAGCAGTCCAACAGGGGCGGGTTTAGTAATGGAGACCCAGTACTTC. As protein: CASSPTGAGLVMETQYF.